This T cell receptor beta chain was captured in a study of T cell responses to AZD1222 COVID-19 vaccine. General observations from the study: No repertoire was sampled before or during the peak T cell response, only after it.

CDR1 and CDR2 (germline): KGHSH, LQKENI. The CDR3 is 12 residues long. Trimming removed 2 bases from V and 9 bases from J, with 10 bases in between. Pooled together were second doses at about 4 or about 12 weeks. A note on this clone: Its specificity is unknown.

TCRdb keeps only in-frame clones here, not all; method: immunoSEQ multiplex PCR. Here the sample spans 120,000 to 150,000 clones, roughly 89% being singletons. The chain couples TRBV18 to TRBJ1-2; the D is unclear. The sequencing used peripheral blood, collected 28 days after the second AZD1222 dose. The receptor's source is an adult who received the AZD1222 COVID-19 vaccine. CDR3 region: CASSPERGSYTF. The CDR3 nucleotides read TGTGCCAGCTCACCAGAACGTGGGAGCTACACCTTC. Full variable domain (missing parts from reference TRBV18 and TRBJ1-2): NAGVMQNPRHLVRRRGQEARLRCSPMKGHSHVYWYRQLPEEGLKFMVYLQKENIIDESGMPKERFSAEFPKEGPSILRIQQVVRGDSAAYFCASSPERGSYTFGSGTRLTVV.